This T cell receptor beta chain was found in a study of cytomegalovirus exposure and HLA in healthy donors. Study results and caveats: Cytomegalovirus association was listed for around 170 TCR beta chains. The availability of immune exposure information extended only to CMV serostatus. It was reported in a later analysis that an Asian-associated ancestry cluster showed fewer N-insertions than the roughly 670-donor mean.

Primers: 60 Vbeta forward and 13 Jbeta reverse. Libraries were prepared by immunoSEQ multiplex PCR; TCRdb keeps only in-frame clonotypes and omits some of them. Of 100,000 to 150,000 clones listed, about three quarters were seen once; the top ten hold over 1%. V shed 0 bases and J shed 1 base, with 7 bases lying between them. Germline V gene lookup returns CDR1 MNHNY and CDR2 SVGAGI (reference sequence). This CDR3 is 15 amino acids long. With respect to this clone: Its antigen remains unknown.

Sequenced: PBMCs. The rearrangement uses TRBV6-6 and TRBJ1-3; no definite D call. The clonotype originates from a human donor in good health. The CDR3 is CASSYSRESGNTIYF. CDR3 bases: TGTGCCAGCAGTTACTCGAGGGAATCTGGAAACACCATATATTTT.